These 5 T cell receptor beta chains were sequenced from one sample in a study of Graves' ophthalmopathy and Graves' hyperthyroidism. Amplified TCR beta CDR3 regions were obtained using RNA transcripts as template. First-round RT-PCR with HTBI primers preceded a second-round multiplex PCR. Each CDR3 protein is one row after TCRdb ran MiXCR on the multiplex PCR reads. The sample consists of about 620,000 distinct CDR3 sequences, approximately 22% of them appearing once. The sequenced material came from peripheral blood. All receptors come from a woman younger than 35 with stable Graves' hyperthyroidism. Some clones in this sample may be carry-over from other donors' samples.

Many counts were recorded for this clonotype. The chain is built from TRBV18 and TRBJ1-5, with 7 bases aligning to TRBD1. The CDR3 contains 15 residues. With 4 bases clipped from V and 2 bases from J, the junction kept 5 bases outside the gene matches. Germline CDR1 and CDR2: KGHSH and LQKENI. The CDR3 here is CASSQDRWGNQPQHF. CDR3 nucleotide sequence: TGTGCCAGCTCACAGGACAGGTGGGGCAATCAGCCCCAGCATTTT.

The chain links TRBV5-1 to TRBJ2-2; TRBD2 matches at 12 bases. V shed 4 bases, J shed 7 bases, and the junction held 5 bases outside the gene matches. This CDR3 is built from 15 residues. CDR1 and CDR2 (germline): SGHRS, YFSETQ. The CDR3 is CASSELAGGNGELFF. Here the CDR3 DNA reads TGCGCCAGCAGCGAACTAGCGGGAGGTAACGGGGAGCTGTTTTTT.

This clonotype was observed many times. This rearrangement joins TRBV28 to TRBJ1-2; TRBD1 matches 8 bases. J gave up 8 bases and V 10 bases, and 9 bases lay outside the gene matches. Germline-derived CDR1 and CDR2 are MDHEN and SYDVKM. The length of the CDR3 is 12 residues. The CDR3 here is CATLGQVLGYTF. The CDR3 DNA reads TGTGCCACCCTGGGACAGGTGCTAGGCTACACCTTC.

Concerning this clonotype: A clone one base away is much larger, so this may be a read error. V gene TRBV7-2 combines with J gene TRBJ1-3; 7 bases are shared with TRBD1. Germline V CDR1 and CDR2: SGHTA, FQGNSA. The length of the CDR3 is 20 residues. CDR3 residues: CASSFPGAGSRGLGGNTVYF. DNA of the CDR3: TGTGCCAGCAGCTTCCCCGGGGCAGGCTCGAGGGGGCTCGGTGGAAACACCGTATATTTT.

This clonotype was seen a few times. The chain is built from TRBV18 and TRBJ2-7; D ambiguous. V lost 1 base and J lost 7, with 11 bases in between. The germline gives CDR1 KGHSH, CDR2 LQKENI. The CDR3 length is 13 residues. The CDR3: CASSPRDRGEQYF. In DNA form, the CDR3 reads TGTGCCAGCTCACCACGGGATCGTGGGGAGCAGTACTTC.